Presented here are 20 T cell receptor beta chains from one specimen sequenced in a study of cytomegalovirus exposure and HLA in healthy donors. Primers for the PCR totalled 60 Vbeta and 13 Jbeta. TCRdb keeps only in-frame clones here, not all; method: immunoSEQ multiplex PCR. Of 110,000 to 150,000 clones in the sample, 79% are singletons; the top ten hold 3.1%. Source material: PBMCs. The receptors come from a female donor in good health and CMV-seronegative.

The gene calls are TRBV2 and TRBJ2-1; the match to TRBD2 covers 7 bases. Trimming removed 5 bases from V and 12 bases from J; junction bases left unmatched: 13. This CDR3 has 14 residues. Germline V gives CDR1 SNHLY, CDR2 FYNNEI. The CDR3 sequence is CASSPPGLPRGQFF. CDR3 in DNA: TGTGCCAGCAGTCCGCCGGGACTACCGAGGGGGCAGTTCTTC.

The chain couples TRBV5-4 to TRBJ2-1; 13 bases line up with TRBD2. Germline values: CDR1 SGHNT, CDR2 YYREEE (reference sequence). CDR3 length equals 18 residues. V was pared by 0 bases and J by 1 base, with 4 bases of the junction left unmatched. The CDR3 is CASSLGGLAGMSYNEQFF. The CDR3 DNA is TGTGCCAGCAGCTTGGGGGGACTAGCGGGAATGTCCTACAATGAGCAGTTCTTC.

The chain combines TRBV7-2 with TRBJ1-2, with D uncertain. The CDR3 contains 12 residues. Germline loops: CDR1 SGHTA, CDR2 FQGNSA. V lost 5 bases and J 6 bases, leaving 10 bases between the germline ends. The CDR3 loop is CASSHTQNGYTF. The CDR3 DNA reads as TGTGCCAGCAGCCACACCCAAAATGGCTACACCTTC.

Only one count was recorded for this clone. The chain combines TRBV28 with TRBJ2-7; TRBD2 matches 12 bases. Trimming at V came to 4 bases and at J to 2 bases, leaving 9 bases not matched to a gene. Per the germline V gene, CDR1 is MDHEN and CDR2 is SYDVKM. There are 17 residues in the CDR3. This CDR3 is CASSSPGLAGYTYEQYF. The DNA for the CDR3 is TGTGCCAGCAGTTCCCCAGGACTAGCGGGGTATACCTACGAGCAGTACTTC.

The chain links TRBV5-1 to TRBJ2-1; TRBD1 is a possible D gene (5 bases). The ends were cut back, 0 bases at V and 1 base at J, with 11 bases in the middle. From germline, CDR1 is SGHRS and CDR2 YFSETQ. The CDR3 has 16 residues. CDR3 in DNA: TGCGCCAGCAGCTTGGGGCAGGGAAATTCCTACAATGAGCAGTTCTTC. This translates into CASSLGQGNSYNEQFF.

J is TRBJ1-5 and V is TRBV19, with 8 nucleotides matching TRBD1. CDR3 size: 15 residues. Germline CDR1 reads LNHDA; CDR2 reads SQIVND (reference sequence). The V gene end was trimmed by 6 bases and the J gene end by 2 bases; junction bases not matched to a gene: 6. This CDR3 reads CASRLDREGNQPQHF. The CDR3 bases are TGTGCCAGTAGATTGGACAGGGAGGGCAATCAGCCCCAGCATTTT. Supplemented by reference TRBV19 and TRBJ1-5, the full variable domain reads DGGITQSPKYLFRKEGQNVTLSCEQNLNHDAMYWYRQDPGQGLRLIYYSQIVNDFQKGDIAEGYSVSREKKESFPLTVTSAQKNPTAFYLCASRLDREGNQPQHFGDGTRLSIL.

CDR3 in DNA: TGTGCCAGCAGCGTCACCGGGACTAGCTACTCCTACGAGCAGTACTTC. Amino acids: CASSVTGTSYSYEQYF. This sequence joins TRBV7-8 and TRBJ2-7; the match to TRBD2 covers 9 bases. The CDR3 extends over 16 amino acids. Germline V CDR1 and CDR2: SGHVS, FQNEAQ. V lost 5 bases, J lost 0 bases, and 8 bases stayed unmatched.

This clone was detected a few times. CDR3 protein: CASSRPGSYNEQFF. The DNA for the CDR3 is TGCGCCAGCAGCCGGCCGGGCTCCTACAATGAGCAGTTCTTC. The chain uses TRBV4-1 and TRBJ2-1; no clear D gene. V lost 4 bases, J lost 0 bases, and 7 bases lay in between. The CDR3 is 14 residues long. Germline-derived CDR1 and CDR2 are MGHRA and YSYEKL.

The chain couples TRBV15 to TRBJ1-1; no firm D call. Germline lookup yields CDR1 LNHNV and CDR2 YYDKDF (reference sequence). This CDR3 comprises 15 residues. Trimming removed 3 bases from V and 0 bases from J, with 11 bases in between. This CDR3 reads CATSRNEGMNTEAFF. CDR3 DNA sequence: TGTGCCACCAGCAGGAACGAGGGTATGAACACTGAAGCTTTCTTT. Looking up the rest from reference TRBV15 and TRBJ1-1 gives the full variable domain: DAMVIQNPRYQVTQFGKPVTLSCSQTLNHNVMYWYQQKSSQAPKLLFHYYDKDFNNEADTPDNFQSRRPNTSFCFLDIRSPGLGDTAMYLCATSRNEGMNTEAFFGQGTRLTVV.

CDR3 in DNA: TGTGCCAGCAGCTCTTCGAGCAATCAGCCCCAGCATTTT. It specifies CASSSSSNQPQHF. The gene calls are TRBV7-2 and TRBJ1-5; no firm D call. CDR3 length: 13 residues. CDR1 SGHTA and CDR2 FQGNSA come from the germline V gene. V was pared by 4 bases and J by 1 base, with 5 bases between.

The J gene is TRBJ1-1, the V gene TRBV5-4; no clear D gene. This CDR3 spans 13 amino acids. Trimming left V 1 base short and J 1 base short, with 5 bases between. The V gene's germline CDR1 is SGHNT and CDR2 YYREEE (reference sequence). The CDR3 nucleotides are TGTGCCAGCAGCTTGCGGGGGAACACTGAAGCTTTCTTT. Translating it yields CASSLRGNTEAFF. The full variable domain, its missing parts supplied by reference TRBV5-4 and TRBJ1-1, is ETGVTQSPTHLIKTRGQQVTLRCSSQSGHNTVSWYQQALGQGPQFIFQYYREEENGRGNFPPRFSGLQFPNYSSELNVNALELDDSALYLCASSLRGNTEAFFGQGTRLTVV.

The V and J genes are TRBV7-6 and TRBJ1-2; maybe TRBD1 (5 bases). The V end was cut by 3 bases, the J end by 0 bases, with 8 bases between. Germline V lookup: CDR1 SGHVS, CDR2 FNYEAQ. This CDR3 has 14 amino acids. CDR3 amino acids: CASSLGPSNYGYTF. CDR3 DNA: TGTGCCAGCAGCTTGGGGCCGTCTAACTATGGCTACACCTTC.

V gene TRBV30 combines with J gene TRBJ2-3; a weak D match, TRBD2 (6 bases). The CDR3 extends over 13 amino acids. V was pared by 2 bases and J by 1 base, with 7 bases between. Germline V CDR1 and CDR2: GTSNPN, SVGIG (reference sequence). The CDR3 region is CAWSPGGTDTQYF. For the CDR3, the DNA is TGTGCCTGGAGTCCGGGGGGCACAGATACGCAGTATTTT.

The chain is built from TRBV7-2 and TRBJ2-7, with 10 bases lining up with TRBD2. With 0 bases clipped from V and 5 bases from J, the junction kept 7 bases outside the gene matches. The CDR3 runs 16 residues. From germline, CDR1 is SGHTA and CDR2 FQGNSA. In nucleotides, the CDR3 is TGTGCCAGCAGCTTAGCGCGAGCGGGGGGGCGGAACGAGCAGTACTTC. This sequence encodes CASSLARAGGRNEQYF.

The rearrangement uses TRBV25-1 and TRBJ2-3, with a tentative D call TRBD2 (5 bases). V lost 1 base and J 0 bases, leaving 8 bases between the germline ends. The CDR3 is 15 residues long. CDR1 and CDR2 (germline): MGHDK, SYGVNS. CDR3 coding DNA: TGTGCCAGCAGTGAATTGAGGACTAGCACAGATACGCAGTATTTT. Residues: CASSELRTSTDTQYF.

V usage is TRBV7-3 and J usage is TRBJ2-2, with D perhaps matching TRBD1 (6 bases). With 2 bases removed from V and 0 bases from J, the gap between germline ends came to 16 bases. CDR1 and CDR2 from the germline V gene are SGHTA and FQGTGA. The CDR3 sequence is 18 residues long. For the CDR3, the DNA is TGTGCCAGCAGCTTAGGTCCACCGGGACACCCGAACACCGGGGAGCTGTTTTTT. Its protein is CASSLGPPGHPNTGELFF.

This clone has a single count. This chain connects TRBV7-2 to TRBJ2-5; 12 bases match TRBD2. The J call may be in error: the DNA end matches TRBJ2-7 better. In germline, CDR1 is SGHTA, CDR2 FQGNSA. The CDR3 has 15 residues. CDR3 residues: CASSIGSSGGDEQYF. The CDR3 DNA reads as TGTGCCAGCAGCATAGGCTCTAGCGGGGGGGACGAGCAGTACTTC.

The CDR3 bases are TGTGCCAGTAGACCAGACAGGGAACCCTACGAGCAGTACTTC. It codes for CASRPDREPYEQYF. The rearrangement joins TRBV19 to TRBJ2-7; 7 nucleotides line up with TRBD1. Losses at the gene ends were 6 bases for V and 2 bases for J; bases not matched to a gene: 7. The CDR3 sequence is 14 residues long. From germline, CDR1 is LNHDA and CDR2 SQIVND (reference sequence).

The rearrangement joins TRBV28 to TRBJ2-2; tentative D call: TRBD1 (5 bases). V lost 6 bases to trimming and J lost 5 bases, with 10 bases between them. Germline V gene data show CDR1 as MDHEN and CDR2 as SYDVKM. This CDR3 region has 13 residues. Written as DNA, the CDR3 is TGTGCCAGCAGGGGGCCGGGTACCGGGGAGCTGTTTTTT. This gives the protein CASRGPGTGELFF.

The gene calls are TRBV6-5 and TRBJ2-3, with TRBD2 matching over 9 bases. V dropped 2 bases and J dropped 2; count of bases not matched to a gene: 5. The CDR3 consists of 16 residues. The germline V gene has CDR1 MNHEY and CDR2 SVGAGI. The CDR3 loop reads CASSYRRGGPTDTQYF. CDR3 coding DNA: TGTGCCAGCAGTTACAGGCGGGGGGGCCCCACAGATACGCAGTATTTT.